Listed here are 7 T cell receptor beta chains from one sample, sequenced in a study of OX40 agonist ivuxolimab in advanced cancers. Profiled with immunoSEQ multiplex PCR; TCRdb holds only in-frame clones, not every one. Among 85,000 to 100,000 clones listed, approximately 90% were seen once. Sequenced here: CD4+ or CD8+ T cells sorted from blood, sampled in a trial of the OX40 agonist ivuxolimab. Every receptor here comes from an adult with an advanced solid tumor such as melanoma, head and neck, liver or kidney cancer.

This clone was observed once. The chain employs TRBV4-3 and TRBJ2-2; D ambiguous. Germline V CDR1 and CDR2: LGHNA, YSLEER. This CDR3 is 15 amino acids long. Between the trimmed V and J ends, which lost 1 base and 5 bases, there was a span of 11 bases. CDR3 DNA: TGCGCCAGCAGCCAAGCCCGCGGTGTAACCGGGGAGCTGTTTTTT. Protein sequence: CASSQARGVTGELFF.

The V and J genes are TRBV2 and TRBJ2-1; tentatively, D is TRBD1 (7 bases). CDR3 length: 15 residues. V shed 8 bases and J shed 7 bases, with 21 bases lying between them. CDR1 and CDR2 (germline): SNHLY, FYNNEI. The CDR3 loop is CASSLLRRGENEQFF. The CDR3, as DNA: TGTGCCAGCTCGCTCCTCCGCAGGGGGGAAAATGAGCAGTTCTTC.

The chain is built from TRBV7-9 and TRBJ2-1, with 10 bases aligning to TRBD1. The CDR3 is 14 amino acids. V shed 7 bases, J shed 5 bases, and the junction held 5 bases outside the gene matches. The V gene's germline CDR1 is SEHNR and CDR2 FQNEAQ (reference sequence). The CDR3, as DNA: TGTGCCAGCACCAGACAGGGGGCAGACAATGAGCAGTTCTTC. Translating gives CASTRQGADNEQFF.

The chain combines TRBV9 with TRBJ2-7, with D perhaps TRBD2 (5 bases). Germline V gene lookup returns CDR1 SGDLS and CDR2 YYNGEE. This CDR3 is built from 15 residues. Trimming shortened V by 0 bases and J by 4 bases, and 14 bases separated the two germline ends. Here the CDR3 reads CASSVGTGGGYEQYF. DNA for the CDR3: TGTGCCAGCAGCGTAGGAACGGGTGGCGGGTACGAGCAGTACTTC.

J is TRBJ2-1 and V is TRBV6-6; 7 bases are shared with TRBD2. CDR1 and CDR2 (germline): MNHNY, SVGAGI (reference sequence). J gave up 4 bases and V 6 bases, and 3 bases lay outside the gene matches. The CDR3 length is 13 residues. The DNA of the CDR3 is TGTGCCAGCAGACGGGGGGAATACAATGAGCAGTTCTTC. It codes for CASRRGEYNEQFF.

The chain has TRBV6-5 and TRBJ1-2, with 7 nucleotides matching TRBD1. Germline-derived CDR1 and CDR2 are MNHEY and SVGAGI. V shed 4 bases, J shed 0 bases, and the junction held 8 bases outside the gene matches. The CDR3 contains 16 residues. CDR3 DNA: TGTGCCAGCAGTTCCGGGACAGAGGCGACTAACTATGGCTACACCTTC. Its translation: CASSSGTEATNYGYTF.

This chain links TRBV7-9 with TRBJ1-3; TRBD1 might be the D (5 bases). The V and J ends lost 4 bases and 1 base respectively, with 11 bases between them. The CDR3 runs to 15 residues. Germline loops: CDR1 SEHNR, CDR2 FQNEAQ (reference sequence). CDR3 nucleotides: TGTGCCAGCAGCTCGACGGGGGATTCTGGAAACACCATATATTTT. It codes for CASSSTGDSGNTIYF. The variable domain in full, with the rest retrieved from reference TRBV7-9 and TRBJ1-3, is DTGVSQNPRHKITKRGQNVTFRCDPISEHNRLYWYRQTLGQGPEFLTYFQNEAQLEKSRLLSDRFSAERPKGSFSTLEIQRTEQGDSAMYLCASSSTGDSGNTIYFGEGSWLTVV.